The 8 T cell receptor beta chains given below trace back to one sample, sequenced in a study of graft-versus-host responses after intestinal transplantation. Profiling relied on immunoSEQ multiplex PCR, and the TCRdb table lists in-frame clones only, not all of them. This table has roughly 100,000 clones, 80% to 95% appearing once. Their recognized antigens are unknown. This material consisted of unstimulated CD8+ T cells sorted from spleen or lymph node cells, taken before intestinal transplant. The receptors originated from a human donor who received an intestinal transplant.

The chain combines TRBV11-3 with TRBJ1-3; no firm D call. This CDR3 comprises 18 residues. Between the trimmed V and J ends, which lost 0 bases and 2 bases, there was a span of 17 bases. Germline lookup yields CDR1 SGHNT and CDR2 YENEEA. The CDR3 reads CASSLDLSVGSAGNTIYF. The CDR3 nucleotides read TGTGCCAGCAGCTTAGATCTAAGTGTGGGATCAGCTGGAAACACCATATATTTT.

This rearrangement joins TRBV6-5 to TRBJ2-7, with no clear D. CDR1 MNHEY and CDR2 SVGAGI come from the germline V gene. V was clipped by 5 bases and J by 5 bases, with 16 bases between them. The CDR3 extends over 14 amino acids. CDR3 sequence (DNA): TGTGCCAGCAGTGAAGAGTCAGAGTATGACGAGCAGTACTTC. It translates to CASSEESEYDEQYF.

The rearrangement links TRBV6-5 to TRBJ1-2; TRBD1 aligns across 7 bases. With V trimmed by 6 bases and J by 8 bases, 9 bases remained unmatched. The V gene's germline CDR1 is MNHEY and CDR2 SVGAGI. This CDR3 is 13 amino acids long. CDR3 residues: CASSLAAGQGYTF. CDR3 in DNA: TGTGCCAGCAGCCTTGCTGCGGGACAGGGCTACACCTTC.

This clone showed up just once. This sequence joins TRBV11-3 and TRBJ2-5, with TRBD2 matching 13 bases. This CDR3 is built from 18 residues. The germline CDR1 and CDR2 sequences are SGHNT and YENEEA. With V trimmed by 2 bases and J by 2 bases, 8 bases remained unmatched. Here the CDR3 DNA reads TGTGCCAGCAGCTTAACCACGGGACTAGCGGGATTTCAAGAGACCCAGTACTTC. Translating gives CASSLTTGLAGFQETQYF. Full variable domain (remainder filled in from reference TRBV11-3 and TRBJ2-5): EAGVVQSPRYKIIEKKQPVAFWCNPISGHNTLYWYLQNLGQGPELLIRYENEEAVDDSQLPKDRFSAERLKGVDSTLKIQPAELGDSAVYLCASSLTTGLAGFQETQYFGPGTRLLVL.

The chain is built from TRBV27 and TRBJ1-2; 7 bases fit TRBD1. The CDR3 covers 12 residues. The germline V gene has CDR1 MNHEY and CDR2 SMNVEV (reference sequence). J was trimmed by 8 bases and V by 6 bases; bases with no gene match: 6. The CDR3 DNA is TGTGCCAGCAGCCCGACAGGGCTAGGCTACACCTTC. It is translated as CASSPTGLGYTF.

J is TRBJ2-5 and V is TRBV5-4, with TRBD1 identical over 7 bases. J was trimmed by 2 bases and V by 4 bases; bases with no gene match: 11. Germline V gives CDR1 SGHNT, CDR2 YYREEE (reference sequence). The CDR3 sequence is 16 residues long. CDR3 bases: TGTGCCAGCAGCGGCGACCCTGGGACAGCTCAAGAGACCCAGTACTTC. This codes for CASSGDPGTAQETQYF.

CDR3 protein: CASSSPSPTDTQYF. CDR3 nucleotides: TGTGCCAGCAGCTCCCCGAGCCCCACAGATACGCAGTATTTT. V and J are TRBV7-8 and TRBJ2-3; D gene ambiguous. Germline lookup yields CDR1 SGHVS and CDR2 FQNEAQ. This CDR3 has 14 amino acids. The V gene lost 4 bases and the J gene lost 2 bases, with 10 bases spanning the gap.

CDR3 in amino acids: CATSTADGPSLGTIYF. The CDR3 DNA reads TGTGCCACCAGCACTGCGGACGGTCCTTCACTTGGAACCATATATTTT. V usage is TRBV15 and J usage is TRBJ1-3, with D unclear. The CDR3 is 16 amino acids. Trimming removed 4 bases at V and 10 bases at J, with 23 bases between. Per germline, CDR1 LNHNV and CDR2 YYDKDF (reference sequence).